The T cell receptor beta chain described here comes from a study of cytomegalovirus exposure and HLA in healthy donors. Note on this clone: What it binds is unknown.

Amplification used 60 Vbeta primers and 13 Jbeta primers. Some clones are missing from TCRdb's copy, which holds only in-frame ones; the method was immunoSEQ multiplex PCR. Of 110,000 to 150,000 clones listed, approximately 81% are singletons. The CDR3 has 14 amino acids. Germline V CDR1 and CDR2: SGHRS, YFSETQ. The V segment lost 1 base and the J segment 6 bases; nucleotides outside the gene matches: 2. Study-wide results and caveats: The Asian-associated ancestry cluster reportedly had fewer N-insertions than the roughly 670-donor mean in a later analysis. Cytomegalovirus-associated status was assigned to approximately 160 TCR beta chains.

The sequenced sample consisted of PBMCs. This receptor was obtained from a woman between 40 and 50 years old in good health and CMV-seropositive. J is TRBJ2-1 and V is TRBV5-1; 9 bases line up with TRBD1. The chain's CDR3 is CASSLWTGANEQFF. In DNA, the CDR3 is TGCGCCAGCAGCTTGTGGACAGGGGCCAATGAGCAGTTCTTC.